One and the same sample provided the 16 T cell receptor beta chains below, sequenced in a study of memory CD4+ T cells and cytomegalovirus serostatus. The assay was immunoSEQ multiplex PCR, and TCRdb's table has in-frame clones only and misses some. The sample carries some 35,000 clones, around three quarters recorded once. Single viable CD3+CD4+CD8-CD45RO+ cells were sorted as the memory CD4+ T cells. The sequenced sample was memory CD4+ T cells from blood. Receptors originate from an adult in good health and CMV-seropositive.

J is TRBJ1-1 and V is TRBV5-1; unclear D gene. CDR1 and CDR2 (germline): SGHRS, YFSETQ. V lost 5 bases and J 1 base, leaving 9 bases between the germline ends. This CDR3 is built from 13 residues. CDR3 in DNA: TGCGCCAGCAGAACAGAACCGAACACTGAAGCTTTCTTT. This gives the protein CASRTEPNTEAFF.

CDR3 sequence: CASSQDLSGATDTQYF. In DNA form, the CDR3 reads TGCGCCAGCAGCCAAGATCTTTCCGGGGCCACAGATACGCAGTATTTT. The chain has TRBV4-3 and TRBJ2-3; possibly TRBD1 or TRBD2 for D (5 bases each). CDR1 is LGHNA, CDR2 YSLEER, per germline. There are 16 residues in the CDR3. V lost 0 bases, J lost 2 bases, and 12 bases lay in between.

This chain joins TRBV7-2 and TRBJ1-4, with 10 bases fitting TRBD1. V lost 4 bases to trimming and J lost 8 bases; unmatched junction nucleotides: 13. The CDR3 consists of 17 residues. The V gene's germline CDR1 is SGHTA and CDR2 FQGNSA. The CDR3 bases are TGTGCCAGCAGCTGGGGACAGGGGTCTTCGGCAGGGGAAAAACTGTTTTTT. Amino acid sequence: CASSWGQGSSAGEKLFF.

The V gene is TRBV9, the J gene TRBJ2-7, with TRBD2 matching over 7 bases. The CDR3 covers 17 residues. CDR1 is SGDLS, CDR2 YYNGEE, per germline. After removal of 4 bases from V and 1 base from J, the junction contained 14 bases not matched to a gene. This CDR3 reads CASSPLDWAGDSYEQYF. CDR3 DNA sequence: TGTGCCAGCAGCCCGCTTGATTGGGCGGGAGATTCCTACGAGCAGTACTTC.

The gene calls are TRBV5-6 and TRBJ2-6; D remains ambiguous. The length of the CDR3 is 14 residues. Trimming removed 1 base at V and 2 bases at J, with 4 bases between. Germline lookup yields CDR1 SGHDT and CDR2 YYEEEE. In DNA form, the CDR3 reads TGTGCCAGCAGCTTGTTCACTGGGGCCAACGTCCTGACTTTC. Translation: CASSLFTGANVLTF.

The V and J genes are TRBV5-1 and TRBJ2-3; TRBD2 might be the D (6 bases). V gave up 0 bases and J gave up 3 bases, with 14 bases separating them. Germline CDR1 SGHRS, CDR2 YFSETQ. CDR3 length: 16 residues. The CDR3 spells CASSLGGTHGTDTQYF. The CDR3 DNA reads TGCGCCAGCAGCTTGGGCGGGACGCACGGAACAGATACGCAGTATTTT.

The chain carries TRBV5-6 and TRBJ1-3; 7 bases are a match to TRBD1. Germline CDR1 SGHDT, CDR2 YYEEEE. V was clipped by 3 bases and J by 1 base; unmatched bases: 4. This CDR3 region has 15 residues. CDR3 nucleotides: TGTGCCAGCAGCTCCAGGGGGGGTTCTGGAAACACCATATATTTT. It yields the protein CASSSRGGSGNTIYF.

This clone was observed once. The chain carries TRBV7-2 and TRBJ2-1; TRBD1 aligns across 10 bases. The CDR3 has 15 amino acids. The junction had 5 bases not matched to a gene; V was cut back by 2 bases and J by 7 bases. Germline loops: CDR1 SGHTA, CDR2 FQGNSA. Here the CDR3 DNA reads TGTGCCAGCAGCTTAACCCGGGACAGGGGTAATGAGCAGTTCTTC. It yields the protein CASSLTRDRGNEQFF.

This chain joins TRBV4-1 and TRBJ2-1; D is perhaps TRBD1 or TRBD2 (5 bases each). Germline V gene sequence: CDR1 MGHRA, CDR2 YSYEKL. V lost 1 base and J 15 bases, leaving 19 bases between the germline ends. This CDR3 has 14 residues. As DNA, the CDR3 is TGCGCCAGCAGCCAAGTGGAGTCGGGAACGGGGCGGTTCTTC. It specifies CASSQVESGTGRFF.

The genes are TRBV18 and TRBJ2-1, with D possibly matching TRBD2 (5 bases). Germline CDR1 KGHSH, CDR2 LQKENI. This CDR3 is 16 amino acids long. The ends were cut back, 6 bases at V and 4 bases at J, with 19 bases in the middle. The chain's CDR3 is CASSPAGSVAYNEQFF. The CDR3 region has the DNA TGTGCCAGCTCTCCCGCGGGCTCCGTAGCGTACAATGAGCAGTTCTTC.

The rearrangement uses TRBV7-6 and TRBJ1-4; 8 nucleotides match TRBD1. V lost 5 bases to trimming and J lost 8 bases; unmatched junction nucleotides: 10. This CDR3 comprises 15 residues. Germline V gene lookup returns CDR1 SGHVS and CDR2 FNYEAQ. This CDR3 is CASSPRTGRGEKLFF. CDR3 coding DNA: TGTGCCAGCAGCCCCCGGACAGGGCGGGGAGAAAAACTGTTTTTT.

V is TRBV5-6 and J is TRBJ2-7, with D possibly called TRBD1 or TRBD2 (5 bases each). The CDR3 has 14 residues. Looked up from germline, CDR1 is SGHDT and CDR2 is YYEEEE. The V end lost 0 bases, the J end lost 4 bases, and 11 bases lay between the germline ends. Here the CDR3 reads CASSLGGVGYEQYF. The CDR3 coding sequence is TGTGCCAGCAGCTTGGGAGGGGTGGGGTACGAGCAGTACTTC.

The chain has TRBV28 and TRBJ2-7; D is undetermined. This CDR3 has 14 residues. V was clipped by 1 base and J by 1 base, with 8 bases between them. Germline lookup yields CDR1 MDHEN and CDR2 SYDVKM. CDR3 region: CASSLFYRSYEQYF. Here the CDR3 DNA reads TGTGCCAGCAGTTTATTTTACAGATCCTACGAGCAGTACTTC.

This clone is medium-sized (0.01 to 0.1%) by share. V is TRBV15 and J is TRBJ2-6; D gene uncertain. This CDR3 has 15 amino acids. V was pared by 0 bases and J by 0 bases, with 3 bases between. The V gene's germline CDR1 is LNHNV and CDR2 YYDKDF (reference sequence). The CDR3 spells CATSRDNSGANVLTF. The CDR3 bases are TGTGCCACCAGCAGAGACAACTCTGGGGCCAACGTCCTGACTTTC.

This rearrangement joins TRBV5-1 to TRBJ1-2; a weak D match, TRBD1 (5 bases). Germline lookup yields CDR1 SGHRS and CDR2 YFSETQ. Trimming left V 0 bases short and J 5 bases short, with 11 bases between. The length of the CDR3 is 14 residues. As DNA, the CDR3 is TGCGCCAGCAGCTTGGGACAGACTGGTTATGGCTACACCTTC. Its protein product is CASSLGQTGYGYTF.

The table lists this clone with a count of one. The J gene is TRBJ2-1, the V gene TRBV20-1; maybe TRBD2 (5 bases). Germline V gives CDR1 DFQATT, CDR2 SNEGSKA (reference sequence). The CDR3 has 10 amino acids. The germline V and J ends were trimmed by 6 bases and 9 bases, with 9 bases remaining between them. This chain's CDR3 is CSAAGLEQFF. The CDR3 DNA follows: TGCAGTGCCGCAGGACTTGAGCAGTTCTTC.